The 10 T cell receptor beta chains listed next were all sequenced from one sample in a study of cytomegalovirus exposure and HLA in healthy donors. PCR amplification relied on 60 Vbeta primers (plus 13 Jbeta primers). Clones were sequenced by immunoSEQ multiplex PCR, and TCRdb holds only the in-frame ones, with some missing. The sample yields approximately 170,000 clones, roughly 87% seen once. The specimen was PBMCs. The receptors here all came from a man over 45 in good health and CMV-seropositive.

The genes are TRBV11-2 and TRBJ2-5; 9 bases match TRBD2. V gave up 4 bases and J gave up 4 bases; unmatched junction bases: 7. Germline assignment: CDR1 SGHAT and CDR2 FQNNGV. There are 15 residues in the CDR3. The CDR3 DNA sequence: TGTGCCAGCAGCTCCTTAGCGGGAGCGAGAGAGACCCAGTACTTC. This gives the protein CASSSLAGARETQYF.

This sequence joins TRBV11-2 and TRBJ2-1, with 8 bases that match TRBD2. V shed 6 bases and J 4 bases; nucleotides not matched to a gene: 17. The CDR3 is 18 residues long. Germline CDR1 reads SGHAT; CDR2 reads FQNNGV. In DNA, the CDR3 is TGTGCCAGCAGGAATCTGATCCCCCGGGGGGGACCGTACAATGAGCAGTTCTTC. It specifies CASRNLIPRGGPYNEQFF.

This clone was seen only a few times. The chain combines TRBV5-1 with TRBJ2-5; 12 bases match TRBD2. The CDR3 extends over 16 amino acids. J was trimmed by 4 bases and V by 0 bases; bases with no gene match: 4. CDR1 and CDR2 from the germline V gene are SGHRS and YFSETQ. CDR3 coding DNA: TGCGCCAGCAGCTTGGGTCCTAGCGGGGGGGGAGAGACCCAGTACTTC. This translates into CASSLGPSGGGETQYF.

This chain links TRBV5-1 with TRBJ1-3; 7 bases are shared with TRBD1. The CDR3 is 15 residues long. CDR1 is SGHRS, CDR2 YFSETQ, per germline. The J segment lost 2 bases and the V segment lost 4 bases, leaving 6 bases of the junction unmatched. CDR3 amino acids: CASSTNTGAGNTIYF. In DNA form, the CDR3 reads TGCGCCAGCAGCACCAATACAGGGGCTGGAAACACCATATATTTT.

This clone was picked up one time. This chain uses TRBV6-1 with TRBJ2-7; tentatively, D is TRBD2 (6 bases). The CDR3 runs 13 residues. In germline, CDR1 is MNHNS, CDR2 SASEGT. The CDR3 loop reads CAINGGGSDEQYF. CDR3 nucleotides: TGTGCTATCAACGGGGGTGGGAGCGACGAGCAGTACTTC.

The rearrangement joins TRBV27 to TRBJ1-4, with D maybe TRBD1 (5 bases). CDR3 length equals 14 residues. Germline V gene data show CDR1 as MNHEY and CDR2 as SMNVEV (reference sequence). V dropped 11 bases and J dropped 8 bases, with 21 bases sitting between them. The CDR3: CAGVVAGRGEKLFF. The CDR3 nucleotides read TGTGCCGGTGTAGTAGCTGGTCGGGGGGAAAAACTGTTTTTT.

The CDR3 nucleotides are TGTGCCTGGACCGCTAGCGTAACCTACAATGAGCAGTTCTTC. Amino acids: CAWTASVTYNEQFF. The chain couples TRBV30 to TRBJ2-1; D is perhaps TRBD2 (6 bases). Germline values: CDR1 GTSNPN, CDR2 SVGIG (reference sequence). V lost 4 bases and J 2 bases, leaving 12 bases between the germline ends. This CDR3 region has 14 residues.

Regarding this clone: The identical CDR3 is also encoded by other nucleotide sequences in the sample. This chain joins TRBV30 and TRBJ2-5; D is perhaps TRBD2 (6 bases). This CDR3 has 16 amino acids. Germline V gene data show CDR1 as GTSNPN and CDR2 as SVGIG (reference sequence). The V end lost 5 bases, the J end lost 2 bases, and 21 bases lay between the germline ends. CDR3 nucleotides: TGTGCCTGGGCTCGGGGACTGGCGCCATCGCAAGAGACCCAGTACTTC. It specifies CAWARGLAPSQETQYF.

This rearrangement joins TRBV19 to TRBJ1-3, with 7 bases that match TRBD1. The trim removed 6 bases at V and 0 bases at J, leaving 2 bases unmatched. This CDR3 region has 14 residues. Germline assignment: CDR1 LNHDA and CDR2 SQIVND (reference sequence). In nucleotides, the CDR3 is TGTGCCAGTAGACGGGACAGCTCTGGAAACACCATATATTTT. Its translation is CASRRDSSGNTIYF.

This clone was detected only once. The gene calls are TRBV19 and TRBJ2-7; D gene ambiguous. The V and J ends lost 3 bases and 4 bases respectively, with 10 bases between them. The germline gives CDR1 LNHDA, CDR2 SQIVND (reference sequence). The CDR3 extends over 13 amino acids. CDR3 DNA sequence: TGTGCCAGTAGTATCAACAGAGAATACGAGCAGTACTTC. It yields the protein CASSINREYEQYF.